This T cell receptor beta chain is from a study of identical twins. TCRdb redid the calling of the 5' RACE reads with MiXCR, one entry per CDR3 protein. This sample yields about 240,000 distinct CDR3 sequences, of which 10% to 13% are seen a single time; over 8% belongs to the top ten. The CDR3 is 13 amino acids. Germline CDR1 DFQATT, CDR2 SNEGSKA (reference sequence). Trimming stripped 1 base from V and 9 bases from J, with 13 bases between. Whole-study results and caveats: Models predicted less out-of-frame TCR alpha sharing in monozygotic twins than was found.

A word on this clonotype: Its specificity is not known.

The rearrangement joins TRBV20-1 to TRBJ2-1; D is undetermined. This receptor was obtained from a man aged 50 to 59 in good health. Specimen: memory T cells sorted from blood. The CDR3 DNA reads TGCAGTGCTAGAGGCCCCCTAGGAGCTGAGCAGTTCTTC. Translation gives CSARGPLGAEQFF.